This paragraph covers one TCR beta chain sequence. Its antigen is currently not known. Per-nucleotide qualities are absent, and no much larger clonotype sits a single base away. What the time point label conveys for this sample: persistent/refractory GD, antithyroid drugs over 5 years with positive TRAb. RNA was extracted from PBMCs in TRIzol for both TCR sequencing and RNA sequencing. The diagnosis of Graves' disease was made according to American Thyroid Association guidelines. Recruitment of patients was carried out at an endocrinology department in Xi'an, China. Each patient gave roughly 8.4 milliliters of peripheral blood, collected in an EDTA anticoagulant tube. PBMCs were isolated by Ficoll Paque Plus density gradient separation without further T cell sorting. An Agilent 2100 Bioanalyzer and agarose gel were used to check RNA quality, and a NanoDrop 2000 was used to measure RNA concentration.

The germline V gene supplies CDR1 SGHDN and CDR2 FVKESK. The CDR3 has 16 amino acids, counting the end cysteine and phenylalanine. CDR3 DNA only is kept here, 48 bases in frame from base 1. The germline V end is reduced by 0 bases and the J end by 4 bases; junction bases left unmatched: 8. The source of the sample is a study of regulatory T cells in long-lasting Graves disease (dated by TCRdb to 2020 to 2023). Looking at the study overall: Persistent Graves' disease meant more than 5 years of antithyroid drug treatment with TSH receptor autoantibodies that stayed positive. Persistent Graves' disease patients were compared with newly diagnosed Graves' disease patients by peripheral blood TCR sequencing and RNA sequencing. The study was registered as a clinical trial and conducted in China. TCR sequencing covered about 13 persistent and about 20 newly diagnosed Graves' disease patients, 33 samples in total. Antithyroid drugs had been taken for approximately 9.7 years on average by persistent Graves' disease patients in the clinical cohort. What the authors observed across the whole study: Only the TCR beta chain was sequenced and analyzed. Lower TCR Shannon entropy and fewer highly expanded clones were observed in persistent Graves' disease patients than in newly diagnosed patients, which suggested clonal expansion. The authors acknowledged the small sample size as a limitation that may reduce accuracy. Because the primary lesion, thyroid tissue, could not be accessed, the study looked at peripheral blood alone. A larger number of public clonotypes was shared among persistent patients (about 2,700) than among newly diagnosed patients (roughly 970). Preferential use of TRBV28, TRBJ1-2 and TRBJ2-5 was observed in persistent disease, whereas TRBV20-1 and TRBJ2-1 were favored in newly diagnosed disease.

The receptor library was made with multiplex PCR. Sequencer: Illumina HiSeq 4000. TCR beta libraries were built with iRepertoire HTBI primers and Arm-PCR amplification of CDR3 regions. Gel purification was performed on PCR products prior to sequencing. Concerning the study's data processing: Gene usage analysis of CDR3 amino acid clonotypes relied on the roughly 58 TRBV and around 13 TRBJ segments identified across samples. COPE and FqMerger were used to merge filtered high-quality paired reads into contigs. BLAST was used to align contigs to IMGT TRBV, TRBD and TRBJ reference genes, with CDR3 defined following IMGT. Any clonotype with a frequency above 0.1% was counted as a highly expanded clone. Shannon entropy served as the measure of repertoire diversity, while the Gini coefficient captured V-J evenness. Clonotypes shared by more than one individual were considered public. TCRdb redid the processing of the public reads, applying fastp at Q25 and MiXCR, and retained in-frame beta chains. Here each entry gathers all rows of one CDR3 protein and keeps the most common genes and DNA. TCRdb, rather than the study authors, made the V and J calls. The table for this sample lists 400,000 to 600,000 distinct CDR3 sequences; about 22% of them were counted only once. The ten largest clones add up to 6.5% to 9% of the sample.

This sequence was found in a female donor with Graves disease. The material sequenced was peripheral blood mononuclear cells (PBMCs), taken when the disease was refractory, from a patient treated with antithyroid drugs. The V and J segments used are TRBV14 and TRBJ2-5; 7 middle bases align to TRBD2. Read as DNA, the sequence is TGTGCCAGCAGCCAAGATCGAGGGACTATGGGAGAGACCCAGTACTTC. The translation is CASSQDRGTMGETQYF.